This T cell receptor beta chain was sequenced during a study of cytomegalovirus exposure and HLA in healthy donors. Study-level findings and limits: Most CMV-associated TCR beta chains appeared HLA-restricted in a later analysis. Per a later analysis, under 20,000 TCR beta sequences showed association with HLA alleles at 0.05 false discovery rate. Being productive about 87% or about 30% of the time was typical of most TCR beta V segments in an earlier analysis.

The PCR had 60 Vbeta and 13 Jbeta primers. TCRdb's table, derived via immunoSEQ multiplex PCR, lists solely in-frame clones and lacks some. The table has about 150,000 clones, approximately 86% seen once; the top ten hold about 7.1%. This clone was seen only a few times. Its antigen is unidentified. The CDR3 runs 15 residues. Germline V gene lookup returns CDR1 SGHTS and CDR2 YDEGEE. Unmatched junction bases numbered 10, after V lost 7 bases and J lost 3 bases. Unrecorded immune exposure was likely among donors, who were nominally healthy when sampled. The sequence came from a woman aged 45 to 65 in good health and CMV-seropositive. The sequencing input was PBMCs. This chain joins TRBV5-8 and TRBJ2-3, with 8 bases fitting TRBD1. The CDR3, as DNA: TGTGCCAGCCGTAGAGGACAGGGTTTTACAGATACGCAGTATTTT. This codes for CASRRGQGFTDTQYF.